A single sample is the source of the 5 T cell receptor beta chains below, sequenced in a study of blood T cell repertoires in COVID-19. TCRdb keeps only in-frame clones here, not all; method: immunoSEQ multiplex PCR. The sample has around 100,000 clones, over 75% seen once. The sample comprised peripheral blood. The source of these receptors is a human donor in a cohort sampled during active or convalescent COVID-19.

This sequence joins TRBV7-2 and TRBJ2-7, with 7 bases lining up with TRBD2. This CDR3 is 14 amino acids long. The germline V gene has CDR1 SGHTA and CDR2 FQGNSA. The V segment lost 5 bases and the J segment 0 bases; nucleotides outside the gene matches: 4. CDR3 DNA: TGTGCCAGCAGCCCAGGGACTACCTCCTACGAGCAGTACTTC. Its protein product is CASSPGTTSYEQYF.

This clone was counted ten times or more. This sequence joins TRBV11-2 and TRBJ2-7; 10 nucleotides match TRBD1. Unmatched junction bases numbered 8, after V lost 3 bases and J lost 6 bases. Germline CDR1 reads SGHAT; CDR2 reads FQNNGV. The CDR3 length is 15 residues. CDR3 in amino acids: CASSFAGTGEGEQYF. The CDR3 nucleotides read TGTGCCAGCAGCTTCGCCGGGACAGGGGAAGGCGAGCAGTACTTC.

The rearrangement uses TRBV12-3 or TRBV12-4 and TRBJ2-6; no clear D. Trimming removed 5 bases from V and 12 bases from J, with 8 bases in between. This CDR3 is 11 amino acids long. The CDR3 DNA reads as TGTGCCAGCAGTCCTTTCGGCGTCCTGACTTTC. Translation gives CASSPFGVLTF.

The chain combines TRBV7-2 with TRBJ2-3; weak D call: TRBD1 (5 bases). The CDR3 sequence is 13 residues long. CDR1 is SGHTA and CDR2 is FQGNSA in the germline V gene. V lost 2 bases to trimming and J lost 3 bases, with 6 bases between them. The CDR3: CASSLPGTDTQYF. The CDR3 bases are TGTGCCAGCAGCTTACCAGGGACAGATACGCAGTATTTT.

The chain employs TRBV7-2 and TRBJ2-2, with TRBD2 identical over 8 bases. J lost 5 bases, V lost 5 bases, and 7 bases had no gene match. In germline, CDR1 is SGHTA, CDR2 FQGNSA. This CDR3 region has 15 residues. The CDR3 loop reads CASSPGGGGTGELFF. CDR3 bases: TGTGCCAGCAGCCCCGGGGGGGGAGGGACCGGGGAGCTGTTTTTT.